A single sample gave rise to the 21 T cell receptor beta chains below, sequenced in a study of CD8 T cells in ankylosing spondylitis. Study-level findings and limits: Among TCR beta sequences, a motif of under ten highly homologous variants appeared characteristic of ankylosing spondylitis blood.

TCRdb reprocessed the 5' RACE reads via MiXCR and lists one record per CDR3 protein. The table has roughly 470,000 distinct CDR3 sequences, more than 25% seen once. No antigens are known for them. Sequenced material: blood, either unsorted or a sorted T cell fraction (not recorded which). The receptors were gathered from a male donor with ankylosing spondylitis.

This clonotype was seen ten or more times. The chain couples TRBV5-6 to TRBJ2-7, with TRBD1 matching 8 bases. Looked up from germline, CDR1 is SGHDT and CDR2 is YYEEEE. The length of the CDR3 is 15 residues. With V trimmed by 3 bases and J by 2 bases, 7 bases remained unmatched. In DNA form, the CDR3 reads TGTGCCAGCAGCTCACCGGACAGGGCAGCCTACGAGCAGTACTTC. It yields the protein CASSSPDRAAYEQYF. Using reference TRBV5-6 and TRBJ2-7 for the parts outside the CDR3, the full variable domain is DAGVTQSPTHLIKTRGQQVTLRCSPKSGHDTVSWYQQALGQGPQFIFQYYEEEERQRGNFPDRFSGHQFPNYSSELNVNALLLGDSALYLCASSSPDRAAYEQYFGPGTRLTVT.

The chain employs TRBV7-9 and TRBJ1-6; D is unresolved. Trimming took 0 bases from V and 9 from J, leaving 12 bases between them. Germline assignment: CDR1 SEHNR and CDR2 FQNEAQ (reference sequence). The CDR3 sequence is 15 residues long. CDR3 coding DNA: TGTGCCAGCAGCTTAGCCGGGATCAGTGGTTCACCCCTCCACTTT. It specifies CASSLAGISGSPLHF.

The rearrangement joins TRBV5-1 to TRBJ2-4; TRBD2 aligns across 7 bases. There are 11 residues in the CDR3. Germline V lookup: CDR1 SGHRS, CDR2 YFSETQ. The junction had 2 bases not matched to a gene; V was cut back by 5 bases and J by 9 bases. The CDR3 loop is CASRGEGIQYF. The CDR3 coding sequence is TGCGCCAGCAGAGGGGAGGGCATTCAGTACTTC.

There are a few counts of this clonotype. V usage is TRBV6-1 and J usage is TRBJ2-5; 7 bases are shared with TRBD1. This CDR3 is built from 15 residues. The junction had 9 bases not matched to a gene; V was cut back by 6 bases and J by 2 bases. Germline V gene lookup returns CDR1 MNHNS and CDR2 SASEGT. In DNA, the CDR3 is TGTGCCAGCAGCCGGGACAGCGAAGCGCAAGAGACCCAGTACTTC. Amino acids: CASSRDSEAQETQYF.

This clonotype was recorded only once. The chain employs TRBV7-7 and TRBJ2-2; D not certain. Trimming removed 6 bases from V and 3 bases from J, with 8 bases in between. The germline CDR1 and CDR2 sequences are SSHAT and FNYEAQ (reference sequence). The CDR3 extends over 13 amino acids. CDR3 loop: CASSSDHTGELFF. The CDR3 DNA is TGTGCCAGCAGTTCCGACCACACCGGGGAGCTGTTTTTT.

This chain links TRBV19 with TRBJ2-1, with TRBD2 matching over 13 bases. CDR3 size: 19 residues. Trimming removed 3 bases from V and 9 bases from J; junction bases left unmatched: 17. The germline V gene has CDR1 LNHDA and CDR2 SQIVND (reference sequence). The CDR3 nucleotides read TGTGCCAGTAGTATCCACACCAGTACTAGCGGGAGGGCCCAGCGTGAGCAGTTCTTC. Its protein product is CASSIHTSTSGRAQREQFF.

The chain's CDR3 is CASRNTANEKLFF. CDR3 sequence (DNA): TGTGCCAGCAGGAATACGGCTAATGAAAAACTGTTTTTT. This rearrangement joins TRBV12-3 or TRBV12-4 to TRBJ1-4; D gene unclear. Trimming took off 6 bases at V and 3 bases at J, with 8 bases between the two ends. This CDR3 comprises 13 residues.

The CDR3 here is CSVWQGRTGELFF. CDR3 sequence (DNA): TGCAGCGTTTGGCAGGGCAGGACCGGGGAGCTGTTTTTT. This chain links TRBV29-1 with TRBJ2-2; the D gene is possibly TRBD1 (5 bases). The germline V gene has CDR1 SQVTM and CDR2 ANQGSEA. V lost 5 bases and J 5 bases, leaving 12 bases between the germline ends. The CDR3 loop spans 13 amino acids.

V gene TRBV7-9 combines with J gene TRBJ1-1; D is perhaps TRBD1 (5 bases). This CDR3 contains 15 residues. V lost 6 bases and J lost 1, with 15 bases in between. CDR1 is SEHNR and CDR2 is FQNEAQ in the germline V gene (reference sequence). CDR3: CASRVQAVANTEAFF. The CDR3 region has the DNA TGTGCCAGCAGAGTACAGGCAGTCGCGAACACTGAAGCTTTCTTT. The complete variable domain, with remaining parts taken from reference TRBV7-9 and TRBJ1-1, reads DTGVSQNPRHKITKRGQNVTFRCDPISEHNRLYWYRQTLGQGPEFLTYFQNEAQLEKSRLLSDRFSAERPKGSFSTLEIQRTEQGDSAMYLCASRVQAVANTEAFFGQGTRLTVV.

The table lists this clonotype with a few counts. This chain joins TRBV6-5 and TRBJ1-1, with D possibly being TRBD1 (5 bases). With 2 bases removed from V and 3 bases from J, the gap between germline ends came to 10 bases. This CDR3 has 14 amino acids. In germline, CDR1 is MNHEY, CDR2 SVGAGI. The CDR3 loop reads CASSYGGWDTEAFF. The CDR3 DNA reads TGTGCCAGCAGTTACGGGGGGTGGGACACTGAAGCTTTCTTT.

This clonotype was found a few times. The V and J genes are TRBV19 and TRBJ2-5; D gene ambiguous. Germline CDR1 LNHDA, CDR2 SQIVND (reference sequence). V shed 3 bases and J shed 5 bases, with 4 bases lying between them. This CDR3 is built from 11 residues. The CDR3 is CASSMGETQYF. In DNA, the CDR3 is TGTGCCAGTAGTATGGGTGAGACCCAGTACTTC. Supplemented by reference TRBV19 and TRBJ2-5, the full variable domain reads DGGITQSPKYLFRKEGQNVTLSCEQNLNHDAMYWYRQDPGQGLRLIYYSQIVNDFQKGDIAEGYSVSREKKESFPLTVTSAQKNPTAFYLCASSMGETQYFGPGTRLLVL.

This clonotype was detected a few times. V gene TRBV5-1 combines with J gene TRBJ2-1; 12 positions match TRBD2. The V and J ends lost 2 bases and 8 bases, in that order; junction bases with no gene match: 8. Germline CDR1 SGHRS, CDR2 YFSETQ. This CDR3 contains 16 residues. CDR3 DNA sequence: TGCGCCAGCAGCTTCCTAGCGGGAGGGAATTTCGATGAGCAGTTCTTC. It specifies CASSFLAGGNFDEQFF.

In this sample, this clonotype turned up a few times. This chain connects TRBV29-1 to TRBJ1-1; no firm D call. Germline V CDR1 and CDR2: SQVTM, ANQGSEA. This CDR3 has 11 amino acids. CDR3 nucleotide sequence: TGCACTACGAGGGAGAACACTGAAGCTTTCTTT. Amino acids: CTTRENTEAFF. Full variable domain (rest looked up from reference TRBV29-1 and TRBJ1-1): SAVISQKPSRDICQRGTSLTIQCQVDSQVTMMFWYRQQPGQSLTLIATANQGSEATYESGFVIDKFPISRPNLTFSTLTVSNMSPEDSSIYLCTTRENTEAFFGQGTRLTVV.

This clonotype showed up just a few times. The chain recombines TRBV27 with TRBJ2-1, with TRBD2 matching over 11 bases. The CDR3 contains 13 residues. The V and J ends lost 4 bases and 9 bases, in that order; junction bases with no gene match: 2. Germline V gene data show CDR1 as MNHEY and CDR2 as SMNVEV (reference sequence). CDR3 DNA: TGTGCCAGCAGTTCTAGCGGGAGGTCTGAGCAGTTCTTC. Protein: CASSSSGRSEQFF.

This chain links TRBV3-1 with TRBJ1-1; 10 nucleotides agree with TRBD1. J was trimmed by 7 bases and V by 4 bases; bases with no gene match: 9. There are 15 residues in the CDR3. Germline V lookup: CDR1 LGHDT, CDR2 YNNKEL (reference sequence). For the CDR3, the DNA is TGTGCCAGCAGCCTTCCGGGACAGGGGAAGGGTGAAGCTTTCTTT. Protein product: CASSLPGQGKGEAFF.

The V gene is TRBV20-1, the J gene TRBJ1-6, with D perhaps TRBD1 (5 bases). Germline values: CDR1 DFQATT, CDR2 SNEGSKA (reference sequence). V was pared by 0 bases and J by 0 bases, with 6 bases between. The CDR3 sequence is 15 residues long. The CDR3 spells CSARDDSSYNSPLHF. The DNA for the CDR3 is TGCAGTGCTAGAGACGACAGCTCCTATAATTCACCCCTCCACTTT.

The CDR3, as DNA: TGTGCCAGCAATATTCGGGGGGATGGGACTGAAGCTTTCTTT. It yields the protein CASNIRGDGTEAFF. This chain uses TRBV4-2 with TRBJ1-1, with a possible D match to TRBD1 (5 bases). The germline CDR1 and CDR2 sequences are LGHNA and YNFKEQ. The CDR3 loop spans 14 amino acids. V lost 7 bases and J 5 bases, leaving 17 bases between the germline ends.

The CDR3 DNA sequence: TGCAGTGCAAACAGGGAACGTACTGAAGCTTTCTTT. Protein sequence: CSANRERTEAFF. The genes are TRBV20-1 and TRBJ1-1; D might be TRBD1 (6 bases). The germline gives CDR1 DFQATT, CDR2 SNEGSKA (reference sequence). The CDR3 runs to 12 residues. The V end lost 6 bases, the J end lost 5 bases, and 13 bases lay between the germline ends.

J is TRBJ2-1 and V is TRBV5-5, with D tentatively TRBD2 (5 bases). Per the germline V gene, CDR1 is SGHKS and CDR2 is YYEKEE (reference sequence). There are 16 residues in the CDR3. The V end lost 1 base, the J end lost 6 bases, and 17 bases lay between the germline ends. In nucleotides, the CDR3 is TGTGCCAGCAGCTTGTGGACTCAATCTCGAGGCAATGAGCAGTTCTTC. Protein product: CASSLWTQSRGNEQFF. The variable domain in full, with the rest retrieved from reference TRBV5-5 and TRBJ2-1, is DAGVTQSPTHLIKTRGQQVTLRCSPISGHKSVSWYQQVLGQGPQFIFQYYEKEERGRGNFPDRFSARQFPNYSSELNVNALLLGDSALYLCASSLWTQSRGNEQFFGPGTRLTVL.

The chain recombines TRBV18 with TRBJ2-7; D is perhaps TRBD1 (5 bases). V gave up 2 bases and J gave up 3 bases, with 11 bases separating them. The CDR3 sequence is 14 residues long. CDR1 KGHSH and CDR2 LQKENI come from the germline V gene. CDR3 bases: TGTGCCAGCTCACCATTGGACAACGTCTACGAGCAGTACTTC. Translating gives CASSPLDNVYEQYF. The complete variable domain, with remaining parts taken from reference TRBV18 and TRBJ2-7, reads NAGVMQNPRHLVRRRGQEARLRCSPMKGHSHVYWYRQLPEEGLKFMVYLQKENIIDESGMPKERFSAEFPKEGPSILRIQQVVRGDSAAYFCASSPLDNVYEQYFGPGTRLTVT.

The table lists this clonotype with a few counts. This sequence joins TRBV7-2 and TRBJ2-7; D call uncertain. Trimming stripped 2 bases from V and 4 bases from J, with 9 bases between. The germline CDR1 and CDR2 sequences are SGHTA and FQGNSA. This CDR3 region has 13 residues. CDR3 amino acids: CASSLPGWYEQYF. The DNA for the CDR3 is TGTGCCAGCAGCTTACCCGGCTGGTACGAGCAGTACTTC.